This TCR beta chain stems from a study of blood T cell dynamics during melanoma immunotherapy. This sample's time point: pre-treatment baseline. TIE cells were CD3+ CD4- CD8+ CD45RA- CD45RO-high CD27- CCR7- memory T cells. V lost 1 base to trimming and J lost 10 bases; unmatched junction nucleotides: 4. Germline V CDR1 and CDR2: MDHEN, SYDVKM. The CDR3 contains 15 residues. Whole-study results and caveats: The most clonal sorted CD8+ subset, immune-effector cells, was closest to cell-free DNA CDR3 sequences.

Clones were sequenced by immunoSEQ multiplex PCR, and TCRdb holds only the in-frame ones, with some missing. This sample has about 1,600 clones, with 73% found just once. Worth noting for this clone: The antigen is not known.

The TCR was taken from a human donor with melanoma. The sequences come from CD8+ T cells from blood, collected from a patient treated with checkpoint blockade. The V call is TRBV28, the J call TRBJ1-6; 10 bases are shared with TRBD1. This CDR3 is CASSLLGDRGSPLHF. DNA for the CDR3: TGTGCCAGCAGTTTATTAGGGGACAGGGGATCACCCCTCCACTTT.